The 12 T cell receptor beta chains presented below share a single source sample, sequenced in a study of beta chain features in type 1 diabetes (dated by TCRdb to 2016 to 2018). Preparation of the library involved the immunoSEQ multiplex PCR assay. The entire amount of isolated RNA was reverse transcribed using the High Capacity cDNA Reverse Transcription Kit, so the sequenced TCRB transcripts were expressed ones. This is the immuneACCESS table as TCRdb keeps it, with only in-frame sequences that have V and J called. A part of the clones is gone; compared with another copy, unresolved V genes explain less than half, and the rest is unexplained. Here the sample has over 700,000 clones; under 20% occur a single time. About 0.02% of the sample goes to the ten largest clones. The sample comprised naive CD4+ T cells from blood. This sample's cell subset or site label indicates: true naive CD4+ T cells. The receptors come from a woman aged 18 to 35 in good health.

DNA for the CDR3: TGTGCCAGCAGTTTATGGCAGGGCAATGAGCAGTTCTTC. Its protein product is CASSLWQGNEQFF. The chain recombines TRBV28 with TRBJ2-1, with D possibly matching TRBD1 (5 bases). This CDR3 has 13 amino acids. V was cut by 0 bases and J by 6 bases, with 6 bases left in between. Germline loops: CDR1 MDHEN, CDR2 SYDVKM.

This clone was counted a few times. The chain joins TRBV6-6 to TRBJ2-3, with 8 bases lining up with TRBD2. With V trimmed by 2 bases and J by 0 bases, 4 bases remained unmatched. CDR1 is MNHNY and CDR2 is SVGAGI in the germline V gene (reference sequence). The CDR3 runs 16 residues. In nucleotides, the CDR3 is TGTGCCAGCAGTTACAGAGCGGGGGCTAGCACAGATACGCAGTATTTT. Its translation is CASSYRAGASTDTQYF.

V usage is TRBV6-1 and J usage is TRBJ2-7, with 7 bases fitting TRBD1. Per the germline V gene, CDR1 is MNHNS and CDR2 is SASEGT. V lost 7 bases, J lost 3 bases, and 12 bases stayed unmatched. This CDR3 spans 15 amino acids. This CDR3 is CASTRDSPTVYEQYF. The CDR3 DNA reads TGTGCCAGCACCCGGGACAGCCCCACCGTCTACGAGCAGTACTTC.

This clone was counted a few times. The chain has TRBV5-1 and TRBJ1-6; 8 bases fit TRBD1. Losses at the gene ends were 0 bases for V and 10 bases for J; bases not matched to a gene: 6. The germline V gene has CDR1 SGHRS and CDR2 YFSETQ. CDR3 length: 15 amino acids. CDR3 bases: TGCGCCAGCAGCTTGGGACAGGGGTTGCGCTCACCCCTCCACTTT. Its protein is CASSLGQGLRSPLHF.

This clone showed up just a few times. V and J are TRBV21-1 and TRBJ2-1. TRBV21-1 is a known pseudogene. CDR3 size: 12 residues. CDR3 coding DNA: TGTGCCAGCAGCAAATGGAACAATGAGCAGTTCTTC. The encoded protein is CASSKWNNEQFF.

This clone came up a few times. The rearrangement links TRBV7-2 to TRBJ2-7, with D perhaps TRBD2 (6 bases). Between the trimmed V and J ends, which lost 2 bases and 4 bases, there was a span of 15 bases. The germline V gene has CDR1 SGHTA and CDR2 FQGNSA. This CDR3 is built from 15 residues. CDR3 in amino acids: CASSLQGRGLYEQYF. The CDR3 DNA sequence: TGTGCCAGCAGCTTACAGGGACGGGGGTTGTACGAGCAGTACTTC.

This clone was counted a few times. This chain uses TRBV11-2 with TRBJ2-1; 10 positions match TRBD2. The CDR3 covers 15 residues. V lost 6 bases to trimming and J lost 10 bases; unmatched junction nucleotides: 12. The V gene's germline CDR1 is SGHAT and CDR2 FQNNGV. The CDR3 sequence: CASSSSWLAGEEQFF. The DNA for the CDR3 is TGTGCCAGCAGTTCATCCTGGCTAGCGGGAGAGGAGCAGTTCTTC.

Of note for this clone: One end of the junction is discordant with germline, which a read error may explain. The gene calls are TRBV2 and TRBJ1-3, with D uncertain. The CDR3 runs to 16 residues. Germline V gene lookup returns CDR1 SNHLY and CDR2 FYNNEI. CDR3 protein: CASSKAALSSGNTIYF. The CDR3 DNA reads as TGTGCCAGCAGTAAAGCGGCGTTAAGCTCTGGAAACACCATATATTTT.

V gene TRBV6-1 combines with J gene TRBJ2-3; D remains ambiguous. The germline CDR1 and CDR2 sequences are MNHNS and SASEGT. The CDR3 runs 17 residues. V lost 0 bases and J lost 2, with 15 bases in between. CDR3 in DNA: TGTGCCAGCAGTGAAGCGCTTGCCGGTGGATCCACAGATACGCAGTATTTT. Translation gives CASSEALAGGSTDTQYF.

This clone was counted between two and nine times. J is TRBJ1-5 and V is TRBV4-2; possible D gene TRBD1, 5 bases. The CDR3 sequence is 16 residues long. Trimming took 0 bases from V and 0 from J, leaving 9 bases between them. Germline-derived CDR1 and CDR2 are LGHNA and YNFKEQ. The CDR3 coding sequence is TGTGCCAGCAGCCAAGAAGCAGGGTATAGCAATCAGCCCCAGCATTTT. Its protein is CASSQEAGYSNQPQHF.

The V call is TRBV21-1, the J call TRBJ1-5; the DNA was not used to check the table's D call, TRBD1. TRBV21-1 is a pseudogene. This CDR3 spans 12 amino acids. Written as DNA, the CDR3 is TGTGCCAGCCAGGGTTTCGATCAGCCCCAGCATTTT. Its translation is CASQGFDQPQHF.

This clone has just a few counts. This chain connects TRBV29-1 to TRBJ2-1; D not resolved. V lost 4 bases and J lost 3, with 13 bases in between. This CDR3 is 14 amino acids long. Germline V lookup: CDR1 SQVTM, CDR2 ANQGSEA. The CDR3 DNA reads as TGCAGCGTTGTACCGGCAGACCTCTACAATGAGCAGTTCTTC. This codes for CSVVPADLYNEQFF.